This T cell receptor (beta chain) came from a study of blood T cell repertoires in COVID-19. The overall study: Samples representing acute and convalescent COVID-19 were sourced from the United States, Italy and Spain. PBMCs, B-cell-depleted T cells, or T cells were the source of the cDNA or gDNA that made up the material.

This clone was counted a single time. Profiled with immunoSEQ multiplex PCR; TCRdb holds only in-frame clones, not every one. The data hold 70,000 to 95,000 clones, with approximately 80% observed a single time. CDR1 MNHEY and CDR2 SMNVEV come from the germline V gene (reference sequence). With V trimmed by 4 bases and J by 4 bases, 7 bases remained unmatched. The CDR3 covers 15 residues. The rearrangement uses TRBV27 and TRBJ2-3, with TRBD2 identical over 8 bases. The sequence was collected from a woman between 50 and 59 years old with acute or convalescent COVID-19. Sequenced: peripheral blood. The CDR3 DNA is TGTGCCAGCAGTTCCCAGCGGGAGAGCCCAGATACGCAGTATTTT. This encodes CASSSQRESPDTQYF.